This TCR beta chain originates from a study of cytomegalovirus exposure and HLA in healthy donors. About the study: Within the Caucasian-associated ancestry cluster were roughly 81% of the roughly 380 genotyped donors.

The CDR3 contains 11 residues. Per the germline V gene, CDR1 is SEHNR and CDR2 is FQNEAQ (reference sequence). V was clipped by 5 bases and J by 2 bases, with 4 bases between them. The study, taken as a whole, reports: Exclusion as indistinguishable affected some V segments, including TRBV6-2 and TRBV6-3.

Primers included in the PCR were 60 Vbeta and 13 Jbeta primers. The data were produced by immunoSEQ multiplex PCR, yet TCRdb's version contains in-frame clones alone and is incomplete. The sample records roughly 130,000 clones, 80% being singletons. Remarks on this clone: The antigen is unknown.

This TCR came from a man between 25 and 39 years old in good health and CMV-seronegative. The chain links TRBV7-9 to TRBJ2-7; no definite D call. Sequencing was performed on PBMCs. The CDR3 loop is CASSRAYEQYF. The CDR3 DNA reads TGTGCCAGCAGCCGGGCCTACGAGCAGTACTTC.